This TCR beta chain was recovered during a study of neurological immune-mediated disorders. Study results and limitations: Subjects shared no identical expanded-clone CDR3 amino acid sequences, suggesting private TCR-beta repertoires in all groups.

This clonotype was seen only a few times. The antigen is undetermined. 5'RACE with 10-nucleotide random UMIs generated the cDNA. The yield of each sequencing run was over 190 million TCR-beta sequences from 15-18 subjects. TCRdb fed the 5' RACE reads into MiXCR, producing one record per CDR3 protein. The sample holds tens of thousands of distinct CDR3 sequences, over 5.5% seen once. Sorted libraries used some 1 million CD4+ or CD8+ T cells. Germline V gene sequence: CDR1 DFQATT, CDR2 SNEGSKA (reference sequence). Trimming shortened V by 3 bases and J by 1 base, and 10 bases separated the two germline ends. CDR3 size: 14 residues.

Sequencing was performed on CD4+ T cells from blood. This rearrangement joins TRBV20-1 to TRBJ2-1, with TRBD2 as a possible D gene (6 bases). The clonotype was recovered from a woman younger than 30 with multiple sclerosis. The CDR3 loop is CSARAGRSYNEQFF. The DNA of the CDR3 is TGCAGTGCTAGGGCGGGGAGGTCCTACAATGAGCAGTTCTTC.